A selection of T cell receptor beta chains follows, all from one sample in a study of OX40 agonist ivuxolimab in advanced cancers. The assay was immunoSEQ multiplex PCR, and TCRdb's table has in-frame clones only and misses some. The sample carries tens of thousands of clones, 75% to 90% recorded once. The sample was CD4+ or CD8+ T cells sorted from blood, taken in a trial of the OX40 agonist ivuxolimab. Receptors originate from an adult with an advanced solid tumor such as melanoma, head and neck, liver or kidney cancer. Each CDR3 is given without its conserved first and last residue.

J gene | V gene | CDR3 protein
TRBJ1-1 | TRBV5-5 | ASSLEMNTEAF
TRBJ1-1 | TRBV18 | ASSLSDARTTEAF
TRBJ2-3 | TRBV9 | ASSVGTSRPSTDTQY
TRBJ2-3 | TRBV4-1 | ASSQVVTSGKDTQY
TRBJ2-7 | TRBV5-1 | ASSLLRNYEQY
TRBJ2-7 | TRBV6-5 | ASREAGVYEQY
TRBJ1-1 | TRBV30 | AYDRGQEAF
TRBJ2-6 | TRBV4-2 | ASSHSWPPGQGSSGANVLT
TRBJ1-2 | TRBV30 | AWSRNNYGYT
TRBJ2-7 | TRBV5-4 | ASSPGGPGDKPYEQY
TRBJ2-3 | TRBV2 | ASRRDTDTQY
TRBJ2-7 | TRBV5-1 | ASSLGGNYEQY
TRBJ2-7 | TRBV7-8 | ASSFDRANYEQY
TRBJ2-7 | TRBV7-8 | ASSLKREGLEQY
TRBJ2-7 | TRBV5-1 | ASSLEGTGFREQY
TRBJ2-1 | TRBV6-5 | ASSPRGQGEQF
TRBJ2-7 | TRBV19 | ASSIGYEQY
TRBJ1-5 | TRBV4-2 | ASSQTGGQPQH
TRBJ2-7 | TRBV4-2 | ASSPSVSQLSEQY
TRBJ2-7 | TRBV9 | ASSVVGGAESRQY
TRBJ2-1 | TRBV7-9 | ASTRGTLDNEQF
TRBJ1-2 | TRBV6-5 | ASSSSRGRDYGYT
TRBJ2-2 | TRBV28 | ASRWTGVGTGELF
TRBJ2-3 | TRBV10-2 | ASTPPGGRGSDTQY
TRBJ1-5 | TRBV19 | ASSDGQGAWQPQH
TRBJ2-7 | TRBV5-6 | ASSLVAGRDEQY
TRBJ2-7 | TRBV6-6 | ASSPLEQGVNEQY
TRBJ2-7 | TRBV7-6 | ASSPRGGSYEQY
TRBJ2-6 | TRBV9 | ASSPFGSGANVLT
TRBJ2-1 | TRBV15 | ATSSAGTSGNNEQF
TRBJ2-1 | TRBV7-9 | ASSLFGGAGNEQF
TRBJ1-5 | TRBV18 | ASSSTPNSNQPQH
TRBJ2-3 | TRBV2 | ASRGANTQY
TRBJ2-6 | TRBV11-1 | ASSNTHRSGANVLT
TRBJ1-3 | TRBV9 | ASSVSTPATSGNTIY
TRBJ2-7 | TRBV6-5 | ASTDRGGAYEQY
TRBJ1-1 | TRBV10-3 | AISTPTGGNTEAF
TRBJ1-4 | TRBV6-1 | ASSEASRRNEKLF
TRBJ2-1 | TRBV7-3 | ASSHRAEKYNEQF
TRBJ1-5 | TRBV15 | ATSRDFAGPQH
TRBJ2-1 | TRBV7-6 | ASSLSMSSYNEQF
TRBJ1-1 | TRBV29-1 | SVETSPVEAF
TRBJ2-7 | TRBV2 | ASSAPGTGDDEQY